This T cell receptor beta chain is from a study of Tregs in tolerant kidney transplant recipients. The assay was immunoSEQ multiplex PCR, and TCRdb's table has in-frame clones only and misses some. The table records approximately 45,000 clones, around 95% of them present only once. Note on this clone: Its antigen is still unknown. Its ends do not fully match the called genes, so a read error is possible.

Germline V gene sequence: CDR1 MNHEY, CDR2 SVGAGI. The CDR3 runs 16 residues. The V and J genes are TRBV6-5 and TRBJ1-6; weak D call: TRBD1 (5 bases). This sequence was found in a human donor in good health. The sequenced sample consisted of Tregs from blood cultured with allogeneic cells. CDR3 residues: CASGYLGTAYNSPLHF. The CDR3 nucleotides are TGTGCCAGCGGTTACCTGGGGACGGCTTATAATTCACCCCTCCACTTT.